The TCR beta chain described here comes from a study of blood T cell repertoires in COVID-19. The J segment lost 3 bases and the V segment lost 5 bases, leaving 8 bases of the junction unmatched. Germline V gene sequence: CDR1 SGHAT, CDR2 FQNNGV. The CDR3 spans 16 residues. The method was immunoSEQ multiplex PCR; TCRdb's version includes in-frame clones alone and lacks a portion of them. The table has approximately 280,000 clones, roughly 88% seen once. The source of this sequence is a woman between 65 and 79 years old with acute or convalescent COVID-19. This chain uses TRBV11-2 with TRBJ2-7, with 12 bases fitting TRBD2. The sequencing input was peripheral blood. This CDR3 reads CASSPRTSGVGYEQYF. In DNA form, the CDR3 reads TGTGCCAGCAGCCCGCGGACTAGCGGGGTGGGCTACGAGCAGTACTTC.